One sample yielded the 10 T cell receptor beta chains listed below, sequenced in a study of tumor-infiltrating lymphocytes in primary liver carcinoma. TCR beta cDNA was made from approximately 540 ng total RNA with a constant-region primer. What produced the TCR beta libraries was three nested multiplex PCR rounds using slightly modified ARM-PCR. TRBV1-TRBV30 forward primers paired with a C-beta reverse primer were used in the first two PCR rounds, which ran roughly 9 cycles each. TCRdb processed the multiplex PCR reads anew with MiXCR; each CDR3 protein has one entry. Seen here are approximately 80,000 distinct CDR3 sequences, roughly two thirds observed once, and the top ten hold less than 30%. Between about 20 and 30 mg of unsorted bulk tissue served as the source from which RNA and DNA were co-extracted. The material sequenced was tumor-adjacent normal liver tissue. The receptors were sampled from a man in his forties or fifties with primary liver carcinoma and hepatitis B virus infection.

In regard to this clonotype: The conserved closing phenylalanine or tryptophan is absent in this CDR3, likely reflecting a read error. Here the CDR3 reads CASSLEGESSHNEQFY. DNA for the CDR3: TGTGCCAGCAGCTTGGAAGGTGAGAGCTCCCACAATGAGCAGTTCTAC. V and J are TRBV5-6 and TRBJ2-1; D unclear. Germline CDR1 SGHDT, CDR2 YYEEEE. The CDR3 contains 16 residues.

This clonotype turned up a few times. The rearrangement joins TRBV6-5 to TRBJ2-5; D not resolved. V was clipped by 6 bases and J by 5 bases, with 10 bases between them. This CDR3 comprises 12 residues. Germline V gene lookup returns CDR1 MNHEY and CDR2 SVGAGI. The CDR3 loop is CASSSQRETQYF. The CDR3 region has the DNA TGTGCCAGCAGCTCCCAGAGGGAGACCCAGTACTTC.

The gene calls are TRBV6-1 and TRBJ2-7; 8 bases are a match to TRBD1. V was clipped by 2 bases and J by 4 bases; unmatched bases: 16. The germline CDR1 and CDR2 sequences are MNHNS and SASEGT. This CDR3 is 18 amino acids long. CDR3 DNA sequence: TGTGCCAGCAGTGAATTTCCATACAGGGGGGTCACATCGTACGAGCAGTACTTC. Its protein product is CASSEFPYRGVTSYEQYF.

This clonotype was seen a single time. This CDR3 is CASSYRQGTNEQFF. CDR3 coding DNA: TGTGCCAGCAGTTATAGACAGGGTACAAATGAGCAGTTCTTC. The V gene is TRBV28, the J gene TRBJ2-1; the match to TRBD1 covers 7 bases. V dropped 4 bases and J dropped 7; count of bases not matched to a gene: 7. Germline-derived CDR1 and CDR2 are MDHEN and SYDVKM. This CDR3 contains 14 residues. The full variable domain, completed using reference TRBV28 and TRBJ2-1, is DVKVTQSSRYLVKRTGEKVFLECVQDMDHENMFWYRQDPGLGLRLIYFSYDVKMKEKGDIPEGYSVSREKKERFSLILESASTNQTSMYLCASSYRQGTNEQFFGPGTRLTVL.

This clonotype was counted many times. The rearrangement uses TRBV6-5 and TRBJ2-6; TRBD1 matches 8 bases. J lost 0 bases, V lost 8 bases, and 12 bases had no gene match. This CDR3 comprises 18 residues. Germline V CDR1 and CDR2: MNHEY, SVGAGI. The CDR3 DNA reads TGTGCCAGCCGGCTAGACAGGGGAGCCGGCTCTGGGGCCAACGTCCTGACTTTC. Its translation is CASRLDRGAGSGANVLTF.

Note on this clonotype: A read error may account for a junction end that differs from germline. This chain connects TRBV7-9 to TRBJ1-1, with D possibly matching TRBD1 (5 bases). CDR1 and CDR2 from the germline V gene are SEHNR and FQNEAQ (reference sequence). The CDR3 has 14 residues. This chain's CDR3 is CASSSAGGNTEAFF. The CDR3 DNA is TGTGCTAGCAGCTCAGCGGGGGGAAACACTGAAGCTTTCTTT.

The chain recombines TRBV12-3 or TRBV12-4 with TRBJ2-4, with TRBD1 matching over 10 bases. The CDR3 contains 16 residues. V was pared by 6 bases and J by 5 bases, with 10 bases of the junction left unmatched. CDR3 bases: TGTGCCAGCAGCCTAGGACAGGGGGGAAACCAAAACATTCAGTACTTC. This encodes CASSLGQGGNQNIQYF.

As to this clonotype: Compared with germline, one end of the junction differs, possibly owing to a read error. V gene TRBV6-6 combines with J gene TRBJ2-1; no definite D call. CDR3 length equals 14 residues. CDR1 MNHNY and CDR2 SVGAGI come from the germline V gene (reference sequence). The CDR3 nucleotides read TGTGCCGGCAGTTATTCCGGGTCAGACAATGAGCAGTCCTTC. Translating it yields CAGSYSGSDNEQSF.

Of note for this clonotype: It is likely a read error, because the conserved phenylalanine at the end of the CDR3 is missing. V is TRBV6-1 and J is TRBJ2-2, with 9 bases lining up with TRBD1. CDR3 length equals 17 residues. With V trimmed by 1 base and J by 7 bases, 10 bases remained unmatched. CDR1 is MNHNS and CDR2 is SASEGT in the germline V gene. CDR3 sequence (DNA): TGTGCCAGCAGTGAAGGGAGACAGGGGGATACCATCGGGGAGCTGTTTTCT. This sequence encodes CASSEGRQGDTIGELFS.

This clonotype came up many times. This chain links TRBV7-9 with TRBJ2-1; weak D call: TRBD1 (6 bases). The germline CDR1 and CDR2 sequences are SEHNR and FQNEAQ (reference sequence). The CDR3 has 16 amino acids. The V gene lost 4 bases and the J gene lost 0 bases, with 13 bases spanning the gap. The CDR3 DNA reads as TGTGCCAGCAGCTCCCAAACAGGGAGCTCCTACAATGAGCAGTTCTTC. Its translation: CASSSQTGSSYNEQFF.